This T cell receptor (beta chain) emerged from a study of T cell repertoires in cytomegalovirus infection (dated by TCRdb to about 2019). Describing the broader study: The HLA type of each donor mattered for the analysis, because public TCR beta signatures pointed to carriage of CMV infection along with the matching HLA type. What the authors observed across the whole study: Cumulative frequency of public TCR beta family members discriminated carriers of CMV infection plus the relevant HLA type in this cohort and an independent roughly 340-donor cohort. The ex vivo response was dominated by HLA-C-restricted CMV-specific TCR beta clonotypes, which also provided the single most frequent clonotype in two of eight donors.

The CDR3 spans 13 residues, from the cysteine through the phenylalanine. Only the CDR3 DNA is retained, 39 bases long and in frame from the first base. V trim: 5 bases; J trim: 6 bases; unmatched bases: 3. This clonotype showed up many times. Its recognized antigen is unknown. No per-base quality is available; no much larger clone lies one base away. Data came from an Illumina HiSeq 1500. TCRdb trimmed the raw reads at Q25, called clones with MiXCR and kept productive beta chains. Rows are unified per CDR3 protein, each entry keeping the most common DNA and genes. The sample table records a few hundred thousand distinct CDR3 sequences; over 7.5% of these occur just once. The ten largest clones add up to roughly 4% of the sample.

Recombination linked TRBV12-3 or TRBV12-4 to TRBJ2-2; 7 central bases correspond to TRBD1. The sequenced sample consisted of PBMCs. The receptor comes from a human donor in good health (CMV status not recorded). Some clones in this sample may be carry-over from other donors' samples. CDR3 sequence: CASSPGQAGELFF. The DNA is as follows: TGTGCCAGCAGTCCCGGACAGGCCGGGGAGCTGTTTTTT.